The clone carrying this T cell receptor (beta chain) is a singleton in its sample. This specimen comes from a study of CD8+CD57+ T cells in acquired aplastic anemia. Profiles of TCR beta VDJ and CDR3 were generated from a genomic DNA template. In TCRdb, the reads were re-called with MiXCR into one record per CDR3 protein. Of about 200,000 distinct CDR3 sequences in the sample, 65% are singletons; the top ten hold roughly 64%. Flow cytometry had shown expanded CD8+CD57+ cells in the patients chosen for sequencing. Blood sampling was performed on the patients, and none of them had received therapy by then. Germline V gives CDR1 SGHDT, CDR2 YYEEEE. V was shortened by 4 bases and J by 2 bases, with 7 bases between the two germline ends. The CDR3 is 12 amino acids.

This chain joins TRBV5-6 and TRBJ2-7, with D possibly TRBD1 on 5 matching bases. This TCR was recovered from a human donor with aplastic anemia. Material: sorted CD4+, CD8+, or CD8+CD57+ T cells (not recorded which) from PBMCs. CDR3 protein: CASSMTAYEQYF. As DNA, the CDR3 is TGTGCCAGCAGCATGACAGCCTACGAGCAGTACTTC.